One TCR beta chain is described in this entry. This clone has a handful of counts. No antigen is known for it. Per-nucleotide qualities are absent, and no much larger clonotype sits a single base away. Patients with a history of autoimmune disease or receiving systemic immunosuppression were excluded from the trial. Peripheral blood for TCR sequencing was drawn from every dose cohort at baseline, at cycle 4 day 1 and at cycle 7 day 1. The samples were drawn from a first-in-human, open-label, multicenter phase I dose-escalation trial of ivuxolimab. The trial enrolled adults with locally advanced or metastatic head and neck squamous cell, hepatocellular, melanoma or renal cell carcinoma. CD4+ and CD8+ T cells were sorted separately from peripheral blood before TCR sequencing. Genomic DNA was isolated from the sorted cells so that the TCRbeta CDR3 region could be sequenced. The immunoSEQ Assay was used for sequencing of TCRbeta CDR3 regions. TCRdb limited this immuneACCESS table to in-frame rearrangements with V and J called. A share of clones is missing; checked studies link under half to unresolved V genes, and the rest is unexplained. A total of 60,000 to 90,000 clones appear in this sample, about 81% of them only once. The ten largest clones represent 4.5% to 6% of the sample.

The entry originates in a study of OX40 agonist ivuxolimab in advanced cancers. As for the study more broadly: Ivuxolimab was a fully human IgG2 agonistic monoclonal antibody targeting the costimulatory receptor OX40 (CD134). Intravenous ivuxolimab was administered to patients every 2 weeks at six dose levels: 0.01, 0.1, 0.3, 1.5, 3 and 10 mg/kg. Of the approximately 54 patients in dose escalation, about 20 had hepatocellular carcinoma, roughly 15 had melanoma, 9 had renal cell carcinoma and 9 had head and neck cancer. In the dose-escalation cohort, around 80% of patients were male, and the mean age was 60 years with a range of roughly 23 to 79. Patients were allowed to have had prior anti-PD-1, anti-PD-L1 or anti-CTLA-4 therapy, and approximately 40% of the dose-escalation patients had been treated with checkpoint inhibitors. Partial responses were achieved by three dose-escalation patients, of whom one had hepatocellular carcinoma and two had cutaneous melanoma. Peripheral TCRbeta sequencing was intended to test whether TCR sequence diversity was altered and clonal T-cell expansion was caused by ivuxolimab. The paper reports the monotherapy dose-escalation portion (N of about 54 patients) of the phase I ivuxolimab trial. Paper-wide results and their limitations: Which antigens the clonally expanded peripheral T cells were specific for was not determined. In partial responders in the 0.1-3.0 mg/kg groups, normalized peripheral clonal expansion was found to be among the lowest, especially among CD8+ T cells. At doses of 0.1 to 3.0 mg/kg, clonal expansion of both CD4+ and CD8+ blood T cells was observed from baseline to week 6. On average, CD8+ T cells showed more expanded clones than CD4+ T cells after ivuxolimab. Low levels of normalized T-cell clonal expansion were also seen in some patients who did not respond.

The CDR3, cysteine through phenylalanine, is 14 amino acids long. The entry retains the CDR3 DNA only, 42 bases that are in frame from base 1. The germline V gene encodes CDR1 SGHDN and CDR2 FVKESK. Relative to germline, V is 3 bases shorter and J is 6 bases shorter, with 11 bases between their ends. The chain is assembled from TRBV14 and TRBJ1-4; perhaps TRBD1 is the D gene, with 5 bases matching. Material: CD4+ or CD8+ T cells sorted from blood, obtained in a trial of the OX40 agonist ivuxolimab. The source of this sequence is an adult with an advanced solid tumor such as melanoma, head and neck, liver or kidney cancer. The CDR3 region: CASSQVGLDEKLFF. The DNA sequence follows: TGTGCCAGCAGCCAGGTGGGACTCGATGAAAAACTGTTTTTT.